Reported below is one TCR beta chain. Its matching antigen is unknown. Vbeta (60) and Jbeta (13) primers were used in the PCR. Sequenced by immunoSEQ multiplex PCR; TCRdb stores in-frame clones only, minus some. The sample lists more than 150,000 clones, more than 65% occurring once. The sample is drawn from a study of cytomegalovirus exposure and HLA in healthy donors. Broader study findings: Later genetic work tied a missense DCLRE1C variant to beta-chain V and J trimming.

The TCR comes from a man aged 45 to 65 in good health and CMV-seropositive. Material for sequencing was PBMCs.

Here the CDR3 reads CASSFLAAGPYEQYF. The CDR3 bases are TGTGCCAGCAGTTTCCTAGCCGCCGGGCCCTACGAGCAGTACTTC. The chain combines TRBV6-4 with TRBJ2-7, with TRBD2 as a possible D gene (5 bases). The CDR3 is 15 amino acids. Germline V gene sequence: CDR1 MRHNA, CDR2 SNTAGT. V lost 5 bases, J lost 2 bases, and 16 bases lay in between.